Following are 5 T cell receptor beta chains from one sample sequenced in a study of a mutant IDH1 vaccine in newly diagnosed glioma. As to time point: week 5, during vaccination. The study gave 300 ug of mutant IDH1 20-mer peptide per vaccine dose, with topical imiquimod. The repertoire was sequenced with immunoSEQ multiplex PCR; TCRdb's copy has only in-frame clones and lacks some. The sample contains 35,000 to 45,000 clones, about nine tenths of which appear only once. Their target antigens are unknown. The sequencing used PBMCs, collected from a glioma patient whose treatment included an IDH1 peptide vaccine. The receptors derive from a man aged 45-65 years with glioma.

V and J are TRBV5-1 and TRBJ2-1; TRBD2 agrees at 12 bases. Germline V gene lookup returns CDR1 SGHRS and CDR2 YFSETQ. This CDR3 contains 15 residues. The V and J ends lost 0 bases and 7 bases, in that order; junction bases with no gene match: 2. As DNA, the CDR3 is TGCGCCAGCAGCTTGGGACTAGCGGGAGAGAATGAGCAGTTCTTC. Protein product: CASSLGLAGENEQFF.

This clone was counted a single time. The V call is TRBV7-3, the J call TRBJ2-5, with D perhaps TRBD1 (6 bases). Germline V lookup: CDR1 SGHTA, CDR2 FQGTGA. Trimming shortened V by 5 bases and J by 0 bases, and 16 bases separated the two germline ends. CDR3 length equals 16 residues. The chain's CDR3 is CASSLRDTQYQETQYF. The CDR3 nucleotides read TGTGCCAGCAGCCTCCGGGACACACAGTACCAAGAGACCCAGTACTTC.

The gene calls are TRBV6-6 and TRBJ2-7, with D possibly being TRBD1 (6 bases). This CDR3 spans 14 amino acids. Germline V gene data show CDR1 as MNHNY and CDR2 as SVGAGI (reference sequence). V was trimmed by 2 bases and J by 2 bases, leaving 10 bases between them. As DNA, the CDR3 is TGTGCCAGCAGTTACCAGGGGACCGCCTACGAGCAGTACTTC. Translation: CASSYQGTAYEQYF.

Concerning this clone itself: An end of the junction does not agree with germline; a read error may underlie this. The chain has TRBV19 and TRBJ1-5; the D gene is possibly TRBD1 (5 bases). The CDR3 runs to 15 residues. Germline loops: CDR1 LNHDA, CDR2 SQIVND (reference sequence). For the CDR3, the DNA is TGTGCCAGTAGTAAGCAACGGGGGACCAATCAGCCCCGGCATTTT. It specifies CASSKQRGTNQPRHF.

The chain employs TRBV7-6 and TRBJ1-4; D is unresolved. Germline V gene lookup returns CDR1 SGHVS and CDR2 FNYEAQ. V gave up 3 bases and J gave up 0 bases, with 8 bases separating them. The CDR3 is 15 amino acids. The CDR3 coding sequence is TGTGCCAGCAGCTTGTTCAGTACAACTAATGAAAAACTGTTTTTT. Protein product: CASSLFSTTNEKLFF.